The 7 T cell receptor beta chains given below trace back to one sample, sequenced in a study of T cell responses to AZD1222 COVID-19 vaccine. Data came from immunoSEQ multiplex PCR; TCRdb stores just in-frame clones and leaves some out. There are around 88,000 clones in the sample; nearly 90% occur only once, and 5.8% lies in the top ten. The input for sequencing was peripheral blood, taken on day 0 of AZD1222 vaccination. Receptor source: an adult in good health.

This clone was detected only once. The rearrangement joins TRBV7-9 to TRBJ1-2, with 12 positions matching TRBD1. The germline gives CDR1 SEHNR, CDR2 FQNEAQ (reference sequence). This CDR3 spans 15 amino acids. The trim removed 6 bases at V and 7 bases at J, leaving 9 bases unmatched. The chain's CDR3 is CASSHSGQGASGYTF. The CDR3 nucleotides read TGTGCCAGCAGTCATTCGGGACAGGGGGCGAGTGGCTACACCTTC.

J is TRBJ1-4 and V is TRBV6-5, with D tentatively TRBD1 (5 bases). Trimming cost V 7 bases and J 0 bases, with 12 bases left between them. CDR3 length: 15 amino acids. Looked up from germline, CDR1 is MNHEY and CDR2 is SVGAGI. CDR3 in amino acids: CASNPGPATNEKLFF. The CDR3 coding sequence is TGTGCCAGCAACCCAGGGCCCGCAACTAATGAAAAACTGTTTTTT.

The chain joins TRBV20-1 to TRBJ1-6; D gene ambiguous. The CDR3 is made up of 11 amino acids. CDR1 is DFQATT and CDR2 is SNEGSKA in the germline V gene (reference sequence). V was trimmed by 3 bases and J by 10 bases, leaving 7 bases between them. The CDR3 spells CSARSQSPLHF. CDR3 DNA sequence: TGCAGTGCTAGGAGCCAGTCACCCCTCCACTTT.

This rearrangement joins TRBV5-5 to TRBJ1-4; D is ambiguous. V was cut by 0 bases and J by 1 base, with 1 base left in between. Germline CDR1 and CDR2: SGHKS and YYEKEE (reference sequence). This CDR3 has 13 residues. The CDR3 here is CASSLVTNEKLFF. CDR3 coding DNA: TGTGCCAGCAGCTTGGTAACTAATGAAAAACTGTTTTTT.

Worth noting for this clone: In the same sample, other DNA sequences code for this CDR3. The CDR3 sequence is CAWSVRERDTQYF. The DNA of the CDR3 is TGTGCCTGGAGTGTACGGGAGCGGGATACGCAGTATTTT. V gene TRBV30 combines with J gene TRBJ2-3; maybe TRBD2 (6 bases). CDR1 is GTSNPN and CDR2 is SVGIG in the germline V gene (reference sequence). This CDR3 comprises 13 residues. The V and J ends lost 0 bases and 6 bases respectively, with 10 bases between them.

The chain uses TRBV27 and TRBJ1-4, with unresolved D. Germline lookup yields CDR1 MNHEY and CDR2 SMNVEV (reference sequence). The CDR3 length is 14 residues. The V gene lost 3 bases and the J gene lost 0 bases, with 5 bases spanning the gap. The DNA of the CDR3 is TGTGCCAGCAGTTTCGGGACAACTAATGAAAAACTGTTTTTT. Protein: CASSFGTTNEKLFF.

V and J are TRBV7-9 and TRBJ2-1, with TRBD2 matching over 8 bases. This CDR3 comprises 17 residues. The V and J ends lost 8 bases and 0 bases, in that order; junction bases with no gene match: 12. Germline loops: CDR1 SEHNR, CDR2 FQNEAQ (reference sequence). CDR3 amino acids: CASPSQAGTSSYNEQFF. CDR3 bases: TGTGCCAGCCCATCCCAAGCCGGGACTAGCTCCTACAATGAGCAGTTCTTC.